Shown below are 10 T cell receptor beta chains from a single sample sequenced in a study of blood T cells in healthy people across ages (dated by TCRdb to between 2014 and 2017). Library construction relied on 5' RACE. The reads were generated on an Illumina HiSeq 2500. A second roughly 7 to 12 cycle PCR used a sample-barcoded 5' primer and a J-beta primer mix. The raw public data were reprocessed by TCRdb itself: fastp quality trimming at Q25, MiXCR clonotype calling, in-frame beta chains only. Rows are unified per CDR3 protein, each entry keeping the most common DNA and genes. For this sample there are 760,000 or so distinct CDR3 sequences; roughly 25% appear just once. The top ten hold more than 8% of the sample. The sample also formed part of further work on T cells of mothers and their children.

Sequences were obtained from blood. These receptors originate from a boy between 5 and 17 years old in good health.

This clonotype has only a few counts. This chain connects TRBV7-9 to TRBJ2-1, with 9 bases identical to TRBD2. The CDR3 is 15 amino acids. In germline, CDR1 is SEHNR, CDR2 FQNEAQ (reference sequence). With 5 bases clipped from V and 8 bases from J, the junction kept 10 bases outside the gene matches. DNA for the CDR3: TGTGCCAGCAGCCTTGCGGGAGGGCCAGGCGATGAGCAGTTCTTC. It codes for CASSLAGGPGDEQFF.

The chain recombines TRBV28 with TRBJ2-1; D uncertain. The CDR3 is 14 amino acids. In germline, CDR1 is MDHEN, CDR2 SYDVKM. Trimming pared 2 bases from V and 3 bases from J, leaving 8 bases between. CDR3 coding DNA: TGTGCCAGCAGTTTAGAGTTCGGCTACAATGAGCAGTTCTTC. It translates to CASSLEFGYNEQFF.

The chain uses TRBV4-1 and TRBJ2-5, with D maybe TRBD2 (6 bases). CDR1 MGHRA and CDR2 YSYEKL come from the germline V gene. The CDR3 has 13 amino acids. V dropped 0 bases and J dropped 11 bases, with 13 bases sitting between them. The CDR3 is CASSQDITREQYF. Here the CDR3 DNA reads TGCGCCAGCAGCCAAGATATTACTCGGGAGCAGTACTTC.

The J gene is TRBJ1-1, the V gene TRBV7-9; 8 bases match TRBD1. This CDR3 region has 18 residues. With V trimmed by 3 bases and J by 6 bases, 18 bases remained unmatched. From germline, CDR1 is SEHNR and CDR2 FQNEAQ (reference sequence). This CDR3 is CASSFPPSGGGTPAEAFF. In DNA, the CDR3 is TGTGCCAGCAGCTTCCCCCCCTCAGGGGGCGGGACCCCGGCTGAAGCTTTCTTT.

This chain links TRBV21-1 with TRBJ2-2; TRBD1 is the table's D call and was not checked against the DNA. TRBV21-1 has pseudogene status. The CDR3 runs 15 residues. CDR3 in DNA: TGTGCCAGCAGCAAGGGCAGGGGGCGCGCCGGGGAGCTGTTTTTT. This codes for CASSKGRGRAGELFF.

J is TRBJ2-5 and V is TRBV5-4; no clear D. The CDR3 contains 14 residues. Germline V gene data show CDR1 as SGHNT and CDR2 as YYREEE (reference sequence). The V end was cut by 4 bases, the J end by 4 bases, with 14 bases between. CDR3 sequence: CASSIGGNGETQYF. In nucleotides, the CDR3 is TGTGCCAGCAGCATTGGTGGGAACGGAGAGACCCAGTACTTC.

The chain is built from TRBV20-1 and TRBJ2-5, with D possibly TRBD1 on 6 matching bases. The DNA end lines up better with TRBJ2-7; the J call may be wrong. Germline values: CDR1 DFQATT, CDR2 SNEGSKA (reference sequence). This CDR3 comprises 13 residues. The CDR3 bases are TGCAGTGCTAGAGGGGACAACTCCTACGAGCAGTACTTC. Its protein is CSARGDNSYEQYF.

This clonotype was counted a few times. This chain links TRBV28 with TRBJ2-5; D is perhaps TRBD2 (6 bases). The CDR3 has 14 residues. Trimming removed 5 bases at V and 4 bases at J, with 14 bases between. CDR1 MDHEN and CDR2 SYDVKM come from the germline V gene. The CDR3 spells CASSQRELVETQYF. The CDR3 nucleotides are TGTGCCAGCAGTCAACGGGAGCTGGTAGAGACCCAGTACTTC.

CDR3 DNA: TGTGCCAGCAGTATGGGACTAGACTACTACAATGAGCAGTTCTTC. It encodes CASSMGLDYYNEQFF. This sequence joins TRBV27 and TRBJ2-1; 8 bases fit TRBD2. Germline V gene data show CDR1 as MNHEY and CDR2 as SMNVEV (reference sequence). Losses at the gene ends were 5 bases for V and 3 bases for J; bases not matched to a gene: 6. CDR3 size: 15 residues.

In its sample, this clonotype was seen a few times. The chain carries TRBV28 and TRBJ1-2, with D possibly being TRBD1 (5 bases). Per germline, CDR1 MDHEN and CDR2 SYDVKM. The germline V and J ends were trimmed by 3 bases and 4 bases, with 12 bases remaining between them. CDR3 length equals 14 residues. The CDR3 coding sequence is TGTGCCAGCAGTTTCACAGGCATTTTCTATGGCTACACCTTC. This codes for CASSFTGIFYGYTF.